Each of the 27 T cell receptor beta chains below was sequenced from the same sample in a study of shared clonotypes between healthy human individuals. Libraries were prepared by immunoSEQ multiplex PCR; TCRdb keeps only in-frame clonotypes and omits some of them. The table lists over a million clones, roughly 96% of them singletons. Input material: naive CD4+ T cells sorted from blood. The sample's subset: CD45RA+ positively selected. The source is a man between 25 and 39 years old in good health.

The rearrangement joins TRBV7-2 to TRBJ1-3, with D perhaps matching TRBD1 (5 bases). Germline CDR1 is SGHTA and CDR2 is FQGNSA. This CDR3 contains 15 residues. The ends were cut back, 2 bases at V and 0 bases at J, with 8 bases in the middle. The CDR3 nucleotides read TGTGCCAGCAGCTTACAGGGACTCTCTGGAAACACCATATATTTT. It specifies CASSLQGLSGNTIYF.

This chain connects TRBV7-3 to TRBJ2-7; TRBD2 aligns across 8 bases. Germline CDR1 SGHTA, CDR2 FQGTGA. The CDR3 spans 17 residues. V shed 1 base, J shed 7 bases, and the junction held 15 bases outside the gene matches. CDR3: CASSLKGGGRPSEEQYF. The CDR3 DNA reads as TGTGCCAGCAGCTTAAAGGGGGGCGGGAGGCCCTCTGAGGAGCAGTACTTC.

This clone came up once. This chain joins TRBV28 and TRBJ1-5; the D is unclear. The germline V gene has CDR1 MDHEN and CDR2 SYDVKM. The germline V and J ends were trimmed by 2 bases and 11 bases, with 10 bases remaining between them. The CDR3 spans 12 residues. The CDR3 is CASSLGDKAQHF. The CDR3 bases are TGTGCCAGCAGTTTAGGGGATAAGGCCCAGCATTTT.

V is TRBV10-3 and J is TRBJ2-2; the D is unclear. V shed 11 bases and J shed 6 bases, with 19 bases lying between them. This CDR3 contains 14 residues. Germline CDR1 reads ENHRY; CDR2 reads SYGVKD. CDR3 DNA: TGTGCCGCAGGAAAGAATGCGGTTCCCGGGGAGCTGTTTTTT. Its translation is CAAGKNAVPGELFF.

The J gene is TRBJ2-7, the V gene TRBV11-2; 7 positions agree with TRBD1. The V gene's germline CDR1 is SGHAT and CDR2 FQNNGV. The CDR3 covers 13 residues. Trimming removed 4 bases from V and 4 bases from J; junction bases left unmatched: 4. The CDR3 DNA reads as TGTGCCAGCAGCTCATGGACAGGTTACGAGCAGTACTTC. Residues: CASSSWTGYEQYF.

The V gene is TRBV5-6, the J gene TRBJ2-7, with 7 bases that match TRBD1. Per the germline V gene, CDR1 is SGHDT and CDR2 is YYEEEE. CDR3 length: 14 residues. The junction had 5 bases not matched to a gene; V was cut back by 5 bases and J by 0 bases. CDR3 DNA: TGTGCCAGCAGGATCACAGGGGACTCCTACGAGCAGTACTTC. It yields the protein CASRITGDSYEQYF.

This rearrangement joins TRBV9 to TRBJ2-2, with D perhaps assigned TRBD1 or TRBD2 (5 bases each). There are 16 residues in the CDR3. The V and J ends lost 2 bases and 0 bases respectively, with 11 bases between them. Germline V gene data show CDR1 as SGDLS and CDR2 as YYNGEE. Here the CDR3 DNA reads TGTGCCAGCAGCGTGACCGGGACCGCGAACACCGGGGAGCTGTTTTTT. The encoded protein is CASSVTGTANTGELFF.

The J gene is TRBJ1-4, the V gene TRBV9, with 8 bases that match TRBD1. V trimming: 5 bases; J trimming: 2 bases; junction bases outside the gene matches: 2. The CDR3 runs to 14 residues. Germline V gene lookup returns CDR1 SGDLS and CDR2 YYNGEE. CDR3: CASSGDRTNEKLFF. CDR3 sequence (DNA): TGTGCCAGCAGTGGGGACAGGACTAATGAAAAACTGTTTTTT.

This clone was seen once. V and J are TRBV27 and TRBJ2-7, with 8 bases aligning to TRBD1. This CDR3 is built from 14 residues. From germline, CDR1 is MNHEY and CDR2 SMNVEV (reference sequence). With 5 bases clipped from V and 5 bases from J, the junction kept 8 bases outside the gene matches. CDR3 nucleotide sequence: TGTGCCAGCAGTCTAAACAGGGGGAACGACGAGCAGTACTTC. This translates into CASSLNRGNDEQYF.

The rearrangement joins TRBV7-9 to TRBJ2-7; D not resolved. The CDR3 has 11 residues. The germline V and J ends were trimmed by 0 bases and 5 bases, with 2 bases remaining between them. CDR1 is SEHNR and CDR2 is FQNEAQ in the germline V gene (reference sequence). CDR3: CASSLAHEQYF. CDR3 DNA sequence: TGTGCCAGCAGCTTAGCCCACGAGCAGTACTTC.

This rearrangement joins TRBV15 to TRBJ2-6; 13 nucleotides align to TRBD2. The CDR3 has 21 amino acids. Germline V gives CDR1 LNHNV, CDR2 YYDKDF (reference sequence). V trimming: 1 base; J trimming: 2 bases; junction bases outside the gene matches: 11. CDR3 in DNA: TGTGCCACCAGCAGAGCACTCCGGGAGACTAGCGGGAGGACTGGGGCCAACGTCCTGACTTTC. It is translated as CATSRALRETSGRTGANVLTF.

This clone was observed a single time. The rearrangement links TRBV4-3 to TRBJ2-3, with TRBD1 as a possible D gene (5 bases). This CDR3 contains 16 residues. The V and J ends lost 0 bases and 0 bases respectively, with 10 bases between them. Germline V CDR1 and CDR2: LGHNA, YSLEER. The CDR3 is CASSQDIGASTDTQYF. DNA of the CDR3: TGCGCCAGCAGCCAAGACATAGGGGCTAGCACAGATACGCAGTATTTT.

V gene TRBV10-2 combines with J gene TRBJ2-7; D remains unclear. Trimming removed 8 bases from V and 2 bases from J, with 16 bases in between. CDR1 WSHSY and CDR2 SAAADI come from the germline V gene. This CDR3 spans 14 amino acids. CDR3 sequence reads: CASQLQADTYEQYF. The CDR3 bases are TGCGCCAGCCAGTTGCAGGCCGATACCTACGAGCAGTACTTC.

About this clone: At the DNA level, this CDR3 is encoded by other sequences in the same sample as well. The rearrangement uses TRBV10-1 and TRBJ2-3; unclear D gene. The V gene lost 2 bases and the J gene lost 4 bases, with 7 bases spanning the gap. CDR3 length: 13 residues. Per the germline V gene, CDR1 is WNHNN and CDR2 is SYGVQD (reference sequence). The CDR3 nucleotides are TGCGCCAGCAGTGAGGGGTTAGCAGATACGCAGTATTTT. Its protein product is CASSEGLADTQYF.

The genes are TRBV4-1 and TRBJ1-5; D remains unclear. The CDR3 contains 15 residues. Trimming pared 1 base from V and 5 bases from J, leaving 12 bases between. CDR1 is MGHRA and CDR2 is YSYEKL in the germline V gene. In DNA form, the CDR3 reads TGCGCCAGCAGCCAAGTCATTAAGTTAGATCAGCCCCAGCATTTT. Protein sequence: CASSQVIKLDQPQHF.

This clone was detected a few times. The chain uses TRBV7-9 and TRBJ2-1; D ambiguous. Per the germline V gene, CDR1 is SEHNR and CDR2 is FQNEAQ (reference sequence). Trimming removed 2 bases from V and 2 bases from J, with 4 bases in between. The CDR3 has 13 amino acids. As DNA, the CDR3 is TGTGCCAGCAGCTTATCCCCCTACAATGAGCAGTTCTTC. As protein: CASSLSPYNEQFF.

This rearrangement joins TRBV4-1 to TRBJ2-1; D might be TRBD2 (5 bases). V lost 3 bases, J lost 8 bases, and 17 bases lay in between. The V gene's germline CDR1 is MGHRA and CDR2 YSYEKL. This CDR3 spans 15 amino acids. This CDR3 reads CASSQIEGARDEQFF. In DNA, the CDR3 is TGCGCCAGCAGCCAGATCGAGGGAGCCCGCGATGAGCAGTTCTTC.

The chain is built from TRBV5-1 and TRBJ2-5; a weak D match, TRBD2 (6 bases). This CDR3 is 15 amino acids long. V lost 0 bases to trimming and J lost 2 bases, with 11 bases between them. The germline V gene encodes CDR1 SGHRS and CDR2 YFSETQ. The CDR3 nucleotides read TGCGCCAGCAGCTTGGTTGTTGGGGGGCAAGAGACCCAGTACTTC. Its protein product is CASSLVVGGQETQYF.

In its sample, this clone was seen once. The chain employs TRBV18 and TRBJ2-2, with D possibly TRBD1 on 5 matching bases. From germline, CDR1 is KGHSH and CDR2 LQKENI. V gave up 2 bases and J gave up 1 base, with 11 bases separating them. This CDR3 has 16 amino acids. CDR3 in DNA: TGTGCCAGCTCACCAATCAGGGAAAAGAACACCGGGGAGCTGTTTTTT. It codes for CASSPIREKNTGELFF. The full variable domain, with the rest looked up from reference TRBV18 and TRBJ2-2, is NAGVMQNPRHLVRRRGQEARLRCSPMKGHSHVYWYRQLPEEGLKFMVYLQKENIIDESGMPKERFSAEFPKEGPSILRIQQVVRGDSAAYFCASSPIREKNTGELFFGEGSRLTVL.

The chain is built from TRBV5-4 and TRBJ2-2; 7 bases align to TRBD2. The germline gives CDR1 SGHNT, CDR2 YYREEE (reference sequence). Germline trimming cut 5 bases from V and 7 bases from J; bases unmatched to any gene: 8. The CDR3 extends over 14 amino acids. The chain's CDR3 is CASSGRASGGELFF. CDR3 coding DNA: TGTGCCAGCAGTGGGAGGGCCTCTGGCGGGGAGCTGTTTTTT.

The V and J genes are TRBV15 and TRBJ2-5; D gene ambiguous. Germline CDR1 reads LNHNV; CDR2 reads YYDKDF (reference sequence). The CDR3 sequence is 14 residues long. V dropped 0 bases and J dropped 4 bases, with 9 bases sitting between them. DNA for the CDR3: TGTGCCACCAGCAGAGATCAGGCCTCAGAGACCCAGTACTTC. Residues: CATSRDQASETQYF.

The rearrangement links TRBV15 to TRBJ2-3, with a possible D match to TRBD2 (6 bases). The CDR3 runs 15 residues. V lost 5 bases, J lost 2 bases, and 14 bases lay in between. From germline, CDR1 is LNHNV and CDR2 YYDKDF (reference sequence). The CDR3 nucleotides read TGTGCCACCAGCGAAAAGGACTACAACACAGATACGCAGTATTTT. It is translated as CATSEKDYNTDTQYF.

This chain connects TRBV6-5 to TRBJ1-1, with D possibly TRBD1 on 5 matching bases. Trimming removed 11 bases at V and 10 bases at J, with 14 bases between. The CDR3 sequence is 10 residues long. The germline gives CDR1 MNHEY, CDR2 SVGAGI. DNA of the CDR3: TGTGCCGCAGGGCAGGGAAGAGCTTTCTTT. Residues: CAAGQGRAFF.

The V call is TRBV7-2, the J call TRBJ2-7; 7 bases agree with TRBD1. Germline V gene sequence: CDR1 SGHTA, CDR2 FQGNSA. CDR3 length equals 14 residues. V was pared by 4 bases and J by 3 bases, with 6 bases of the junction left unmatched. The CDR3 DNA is TGTGCCAGCAGCTCGGACAGGTCCATCTACGAGCAGTACTTC. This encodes CASSSDRSIYEQYF.

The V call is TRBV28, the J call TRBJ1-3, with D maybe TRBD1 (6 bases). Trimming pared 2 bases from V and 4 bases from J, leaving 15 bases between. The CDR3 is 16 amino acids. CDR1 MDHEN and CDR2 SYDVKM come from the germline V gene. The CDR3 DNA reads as TGTGCCAGCAGTTTAATCTCTCCAGGGGAAGGAAACACCATATATTTT. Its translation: CASSLISPGEGNTIYF.

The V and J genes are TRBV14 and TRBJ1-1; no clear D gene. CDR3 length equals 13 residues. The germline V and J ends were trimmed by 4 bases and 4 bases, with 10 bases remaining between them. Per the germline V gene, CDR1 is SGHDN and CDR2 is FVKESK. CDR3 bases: TGTGCCAGCAGCCGCAAGGGAGGCACTGAAGCTTTCTTT. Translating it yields CASSRKGGTEAFF.

The CDR3, as DNA: TGCGCCAGCACCACGACCAACACCGGGGAGCTGTTTTTT. Translation: CASTTTNTGELFF. The chain links TRBV5-1 to TRBJ2-2, with D hard to call. The CDR3 consists of 13 residues. Germline V CDR1 and CDR2: SGHRS, YFSETQ. Deletions cut 6 bases from V and 2 bases from J, with 8 bases between.